The 27 T cell receptor beta chains listed next were all sequenced from one sample in a study of CD8 T cells in ankylosing spondylitis. Each CDR3 protein gets one entry after TCRdb re-called the 5' RACE reads with MiXCR. The data hold approximately 250,000 distinct CDR3 sequences, with approximately 8.4% observed a single time. Sequenced input: blood, either unsorted or a sorted T cell fraction (not recorded which). All receptors come from a female donor with ankylosing spondylitis or in good health (not recorded which).

The chain carries TRBV7-9 and TRBJ1-2; 7 bases line up with TRBD1. V gave up 6 bases and J gave up 4 bases; unmatched junction bases: 11. Germline V CDR1 and CDR2: SEHNR, FQNEAQ (reference sequence). The CDR3 runs 15 residues. This CDR3 is CASRIEQGIGYGYTF. DNA for the CDR3: TGTGCCAGCAGGATTGAACAGGGGATCGGCTATGGCTACACCTTC. Supplemented by reference TRBV7-9 and TRBJ1-2, the full variable domain reads DTGVSQNPRHKITKRGQNVTFRCDPISEHNRLYWYRQTLGQGPEFLTYFQNEAQLEKSRLLSDRFSAERPKGSFSTLEIQRTEQGDSAMYLCASRIEQGIGYGYTFGSGTRLTVV.

This clonotype was recorded once. A read error may be the cause here, since a much bigger clone is one base away. The chain links TRBV20-1 to TRBJ2-3, with D perhaps given as TRBD1 or TRBD2 (7 bases each). Germline V gives CDR1 DFQATT, CDR2 SNEGSKA (reference sequence). The CDR3 has 16 residues. The CDR3 DNA reads as TGCGGTGCTAGAGAAGGCAGGGGGGGAGTCACAGATACGCAGTATTTT. Protein: CGAREGRGGVTDTQYF.

This clonotype was detected many times. Here the CDR3 reads CSASKAGLAVDIQYF. CDR3 sequence (DNA): TGCAGTGCCAGCAAAGCAGGACTAGCGGTCGACATTCAGTACTTC. This sequence joins TRBV20-1 and TRBJ2-4; 10 bases align to TRBD2. The CDR3 extends over 15 amino acids. The J segment lost 8 bases and the V segment lost 6 bases, leaving 13 bases of the junction unmatched. CDR1 and CDR2 from the germline V gene are DFQATT and SNEGSKA (reference sequence).

This clonotype was seen repeatedly, ten times or more. CDR3 sequence (DNA): TGTGCCAGCAGCTCGCACAGGGGTCAATACGAGCAGTACTTC. It translates to CASSSHRGQYEQYF. The rearrangement uses TRBV7-8 and TRBJ2-7, with TRBD1 identical over 7 bases. This CDR3 has 14 residues. The germline gives CDR1 SGHVS, CDR2 FQNEAQ. V shed 4 bases and J 4 bases; nucleotides not matched to a gene: 7.

J is TRBJ2-1 and V is TRBV7-9; D uncertain. Trimming stripped 5 bases from V and 3 bases from J, with 5 bases between. This CDR3 has 12 residues. Germline-derived CDR1 and CDR2 are SEHNR and FQNEAQ (reference sequence). CDR3: CASSPNYNEQFF. The CDR3 nucleotides read TGTGCCAGCAGCCCGAACTACAATGAGCAGTTCTTC.

This clonotype came up many times. The chain joins TRBV29-1 to TRBJ1-2, with D maybe TRBD1 (6 bases). The CDR3 is made up of 12 amino acids. V lost 6 bases and J lost 5, with 13 bases in between. Germline assignment: CDR1 SQVTM and CDR2 ANQGSEA. The CDR3, as DNA: TGCAGCGTATACGGGAGGGGGTATGGCTACACCTTC. Protein: CSVYGRGYGYTF.

This clonotype was observed a handful of times. V is TRBV27 and J is TRBJ1-4; 9 nucleotides line up with TRBD1. The germline V gene has CDR1 MNHEY and CDR2 SMNVEV (reference sequence). The J segment lost 8 bases and the V segment lost 5 bases, leaving 9 bases of the junction unmatched. The CDR3 is 15 residues long. CDR3 nucleotides: TGTGCCAGCAGTCCGGGACAGGGTATTTCCGAAAAACTGTTTTTT. Its translation: CASSPGQGISEKLFF.

This clonotype was counted at least ten times. The chain links TRBV6-5 to TRBJ2-1; TRBD2 aligns across 8 bases. The V gene end was trimmed by 2 bases and the J gene end by 2 bases; junction bases not matched to a gene: 8. This CDR3 has 17 amino acids. The germline V gene encodes CDR1 MNHEY and CDR2 SVGAGI. The CDR3 sequence is CASSYAGGGAPYNEQFF. The CDR3 region has the DNA TGTGCCAGCAGTTACGCGGGGGGCGGGGCCCCCTACAATGAGCAGTTCTTC.

There are many counts of this clonotype. CDR3: CASSLEERQMFSQETQYF. The DNA for the CDR3 is TGTGCCAGCAGCTTAGAGGAAAGGCAGATGTTTAGCCAAGAGACCCAGTACTTC. The rearrangement uses TRBV11-1 and TRBJ2-5; the D is unclear. The CDR3 spans 18 residues. V gave up 1 base and J gave up 1 base, with 19 bases separating them. From germline, CDR1 is SGHAT and CDR2 FQDESV (reference sequence).

This clonotype came up many times. The chain uses TRBV7-2 and TRBJ2-5, with 13 bases fitting TRBD2. The J segment lost 1 base and the V segment lost 4 bases, leaving 3 bases of the junction unmatched. The CDR3 is 16 residues long. Germline CDR1 reads SGHTA; CDR2 reads FQGNSA. CDR3 amino acids: CASSSTSGRTQETQYF. The CDR3 DNA reads TGTGCCAGCAGCTCGACTAGCGGGAGGACCCAAGAGACCCAGTACTTC. Drawing the rest from reference TRBV7-2 and TRBJ2-5, the complete variable domain is GAGVSQSPSNKVTEKGKDVELRCDPISGHTALYWYRQSLGQGLEFLIYFQGNSAPDKSGLPSDRFSAERTGGSVSTLTIQRTQQEDSAVYLCASSSTSGRTQETQYFGPGTRLLVL.

There are many counts of this clonotype. The gene calls are TRBV20-1 and TRBJ2-5; D perhaps matches TRBD2 (7 bases). Trimming left V 1 base short and J 1 base short, with 10 bases between. The CDR3 covers 14 residues. Germline values: CDR1 DFQATT, CDR2 SNEGSKA (reference sequence). The CDR3 here is CSARGGGGQETQYF. CDR3 nucleotides: TGCAGTGCTAGAGGCGGGGGCGGCCAAGAGACCCAGTACTTC.

This clonotype occurred many times. The chain carries TRBV9 and TRBJ2-3; 11 bases are a match to TRBD2. Germline loops: CDR1 SGDLS, CDR2 YYNGEE. This CDR3 region has 17 residues. V shed 3 bases, J shed 4 bases, and the junction held 10 bases outside the gene matches. CDR3 protein: CASSADFTSGSSDTQYF. CDR3 DNA sequence: TGTGCCAGCAGCGCTGACTTCACTAGCGGGAGTTCAGATACGCAGTATTTT.

This clonotype came up a few times. This chain connects TRBV7-2 to TRBJ2-1; 12 positions agree with TRBD2. The CDR3 is 17 residues long. With V trimmed by 3 bases and J by 3 bases, 6 bases remained unmatched. CDR1 and CDR2 (germline): SGHTA, FQGNSA. CDR3 coding DNA: TGTGCCAGCAGCTTGACTAGCGGGAGAAAATTCTACAATGAGCAGTTCTTC. This gives the protein CASSLTSGRKFYNEQFF.

This clonotype appeared many times. This chain connects TRBV29-1 to TRBJ2-1; TRBD2 matches at 9 bases. Germline assignment: CDR1 SQVTM and CDR2 ANQGSEA. This CDR3 is 14 amino acids long. The ends lost 4 bases at V and 7 bases at J; junction bases unmatched: 8. The chain's CDR3 is CSVGRAGGGNEQFF. CDR3 DNA: TGCAGCGTTGGGAGAGCGGGAGGAGGTAATGAGCAGTTCTTC.

This clonotype was recorded many times. This sequence joins TRBV29-1 and TRBJ2-5; TRBD2 agrees at 7 bases. The CDR3 length is 14 residues. V lost 4 bases and J lost 4; bases outside the gene matches: 9. Germline V lookup: CDR1 SQVTM, CDR2 ANQGSEA. The CDR3 here is CSVVGGSSGETQYF. The CDR3 coding sequence is TGCAGCGTTGTCGGCGGGAGCTCGGGAGAGACCCAGTACTTC. Full variable domain (remainder filled in from reference TRBV29-1 and TRBJ2-5): SAVISQKPSRDICQRGTSLTIQCQVDSQVTMMFWYRQQPGQSLTLIATANQGSEATYESGFVIDKFPISRPNLTFSTLTVSNMSPEDSSIYLCSVVGGSSGETQYFGPGTRLLVL.

This clonotype was counted many times. V usage is TRBV5-7 and J usage is TRBJ2-1; possible D gene TRBD1, 5 bases. TRBV5-7 is designated an ORF whose function remains uncertain. This CDR3 is 13 amino acids long. The germline V and J ends were trimmed by 6 bases and 7 bases, with 14 bases remaining between them. The CDR3 DNA follows: TGTGCCAGCACCCCCTATGGGGCGAATGAGCAGTTCTTC. This sequence encodes CASTPYGANEQFF.

V and J are TRBV7-8 and TRBJ2-1; 10 bases match TRBD2. Looked up from germline, CDR1 is SGHVS and CDR2 is FQNEAQ. The CDR3 length is 17 residues. J lost 0 bases, V lost 3 bases, and 5 bases had no gene match. The CDR3 nucleotides are TGTGCCAGCAGCTTCGGACTAGCGGACTTCTCCTACAATGAGCAGTTCTTC. Protein product: CASSFGLADFSYNEQFF.

This clonotype was observed at least ten times. This sequence joins TRBV2 and TRBJ2-7, with D possibly being TRBD1 (6 bases). The CDR3 is made up of 13 amino acids. CDR1 SNHLY and CDR2 FYNNEI come from the germline V gene. Trimming took 7 bases from V and 6 from J, leaving 16 bases between them. This chain's CDR3 is CASKGQGSREQYF. Written as DNA, the CDR3 is TGTGCCAGCAAGGGGCAGGGGTCGCGCGAGCAGTACTTC.

This chain links TRBV7-2 with TRBJ1-5, with a possible D match to TRBD1 (6 bases). V lost 5 bases to trimming and J lost 7 bases, with 18 bases between them. The CDR3 is 15 amino acids. Germline V CDR1 and CDR2: SGHTA, FQGNSA. CDR3 sequence (DNA): TGTGCCAGCAGCCCTTCCTCAGGGGAAGCGCAGCCCCAGCATTTT. Its translation is CASSPSSGEAQPQHF.

This clonotype was counted at least ten times. Here the CDR3 DNA reads TGTGCCAGCAGCCTCCGCCCTGGGTCCGAGCAGTACTTC. It codes for CASSLRPGSEQYF. The chain is built from TRBV11-2 and TRBJ2-7; no clear D gene. The CDR3 runs 13 residues. In germline, CDR1 is SGHAT, CDR2 FQNNGV. The V end lost 5 bases, the J end lost 6 bases, and 14 bases lay between the germline ends. Using reference TRBV11-2 and TRBJ2-7 for the parts outside the CDR3, the full variable domain is EAGVAQSPRYKIIEKRQSVAFWCNPISGHATLYWYQQILGQGPKLLIQFQNNGVVDDSQLPKDRFSAERLKGVDSTLKIQPAKLEDSAVYLCASSLRPGSEQYFGPGTRLTVT.

This clonotype occurred many times. V gene TRBV28 combines with J gene TRBJ2-1; TRBD2 matches 11 bases. The length of the CDR3 is 16 residues. CDR1 and CDR2 from the germline V gene are MDHEN and SYDVKM. Losses at the gene ends were 6 bases for V and 7 bases for J; bases not matched to a gene: 11. CDR3: CASSPGLAGLGNEQFF. For the CDR3, the DNA is TGTGCCAGCAGCCCCGGACTAGCGGGCTTAGGGAATGAGCAGTTCTTC.

The table lists this clonotype with many counts. The gene calls are TRBV6-2 or TRBV6-3 and TRBJ1-4; TRBD1 might be the D (5 bases). CDR1 and CDR2 (germline): MNHEY, SVGEGT. This CDR3 is built from 14 residues. Trimming removed 6 bases from V and 3 bases from J, with 11 bases in between. This CDR3 is CASSRDGSNEKLFF. The CDR3 bases are TGTGCCAGCAGCCGGGACGGATCTAATGAAAAACTGTTTTTT.

The chain uses TRBV20-1 and TRBJ1-5, with D perhaps matching TRBD1 (6 bases). This CDR3 is built from 13 residues. V shed 6 bases and J shed 7 bases, with 16 bases lying between them. The V gene's germline CDR1 is DFQATT and CDR2 SNEGSKA (reference sequence). CDR3 sequence reads: CSAVTGWGQPQHF. CDR3 nucleotides: TGCAGTGCAGTGACAGGTTGGGGGCAGCCCCAGCATTTT.

This clonotype was picked up many times. The chain links TRBV29-1 to TRBJ2-7; 8 nucleotides agree with TRBD2. Germline assignment: CDR1 SQVTM and CDR2 ANQGSEA. This CDR3 comprises 13 residues. Germline trimming cut 3 bases from V and 2 bases from J; bases unmatched to any gene: 3. The CDR3 DNA sequence: TGCAGCGTTGAGGCGGGAGGCACCTACGAGCAGTACTTC. It codes for CSVEAGGTYEQYF.

This clonotype has ten or more counts. The genes are TRBV20-1 and TRBJ2-5, with TRBD2 matching 9 bases. The CDR3 spans 12 residues. V shed 6 bases and J 5 bases; nucleotides not matched to a gene: 4. From germline, CDR1 is DFQATT and CDR2 SNEGSKA (reference sequence). The CDR3 nucleotides read TGCAGTGCCCATACTAGCGGGGAGACCCAGTACTTC. This sequence encodes CSAHTSGETQYF.

The chain carries TRBV10-1 and TRBJ2-3; D not resolved. V lost 6 bases, J lost 4 bases, and 11 bases lay in between. This CDR3 spans 13 amino acids. CDR1 is WNHNN, CDR2 SYGVQD, per germline (reference sequence). This chain's CDR3 is CASRERAADTQYF. The CDR3 DNA is TGCGCCAGCAGAGAAAGGGCCGCAGATACGCAGTATTTT.

This clonotype was seen repeatedly, ten times or more. The chain uses TRBV6-1 and TRBJ2-5; TRBD1 or TRBD2 may be the D gene (5 bases each). The CDR3 has 13 amino acids. CDR1 and CDR2 (germline): MNHNS, SASEGT. V lost 6 bases to trimming and J lost 6 bases, with 14 bases between them. The CDR3 reads CASSWDPGKTQYF. The DNA of the CDR3 is TGTGCCAGCAGCTGGGACCCCGGAAAGACCCAGTACTTC.